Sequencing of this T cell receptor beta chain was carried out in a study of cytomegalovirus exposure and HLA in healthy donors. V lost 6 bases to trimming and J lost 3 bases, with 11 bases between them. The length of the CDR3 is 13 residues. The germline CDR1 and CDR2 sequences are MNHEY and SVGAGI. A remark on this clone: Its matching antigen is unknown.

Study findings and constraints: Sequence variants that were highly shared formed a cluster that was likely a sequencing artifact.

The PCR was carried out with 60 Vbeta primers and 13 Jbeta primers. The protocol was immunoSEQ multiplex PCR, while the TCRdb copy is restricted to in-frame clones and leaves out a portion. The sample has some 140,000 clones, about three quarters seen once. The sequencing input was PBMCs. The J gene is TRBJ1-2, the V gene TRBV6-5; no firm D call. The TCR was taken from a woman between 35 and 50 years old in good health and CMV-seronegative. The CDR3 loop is CASRDLIHYGYTF. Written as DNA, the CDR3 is TGTGCCAGCAGAGACTTAATACACTATGGCTACACCTTC.